One sample yielded the 18 T cell receptor beta chains listed below, sequenced in a study of tumor and adjacent non-tumor tissue in lung cancer. Three rounds of nested PCR, following a modified ARM-PCR protocol, produced the TCRbeta library. TCRdb itself ran the multiplex PCR reads through MiXCR, one entry per CDR3 protein. The table includes over 100,000 distinct CDR3 sequences, over 55% detected once. This sample's RNA came from whole unsorted tissue. More than 3 cm separated this lung sample from the edge of the tumor. The sequenced sample was distant non-tumor lung tissue. These receptors came from a man in his sixties with non-small cell lung cancer.

The rearrangement uses TRBV5-8 and TRBJ2-1, with D perhaps being TRBD1 or TRBD2 (5 bases each). The CDR3 contains 13 residues. The V and J ends lost 1 base and 12 bases respectively, with 14 bases between them. Germline CDR1 reads SGHTS; CDR2 reads YDEGEE. The DNA of the CDR3 is TGTGCCAGCAGCTTGACCTGGGACGGTGGGCAGTTCTTC. Amino acids: CASSLTWDGGQFF. Full variable domain (missing parts from reference TRBV5-8 and TRBJ2-1): EAGVTQSPTHLIKTRGQQATLRCSPISGHTSVYWYQQALGLGLQFLLWYDEGEERNRGNFPPRFSGRQFPNYSSELNVNALELEDSALYLCASSLTWDGGQFFGPGTRLTVL.

This clonotype turned up a few times. Likely a read error: the CDR3 ends without its conserved phenylalanine or tryptophan. The DNA is omitted, as the CDR3 cannot be located on it reliably, and the CDR3 follows TCRdb's listing. The CDR3 is CASSSFPLGETFL. The V gene is TRBV11-1, the J gene TRBJ2-1; the table's D call, TRBD2, was not checked against the DNA. Counting both end residues, the CDR3 totals 13 amino acids. CDR1 is SGHAT, CDR2 FQDESV, per germline (reference sequence).

The genes are TRBV19 and TRBJ1-2; 7 bases line up with TRBD1. With 7 bases clipped from V and 4 bases from J, the junction kept 15 bases outside the gene matches. CDR3 length: 16 residues. Germline V gene lookup returns CDR1 LNHDA and CDR2 SQIVND (reference sequence). The CDR3 nucleotides are TGTGCCAGTATCCCATCCGGTTACGGGACAGTCTATGGCTACACCTTC. Translation: CASIPSGYGTVYGYTF.

This clonotype was picked up one time. One end of the junction is discordant with germline, which a read error may explain. V is TRBV4-1 and J is TRBJ2-7, with a weak D call TRBD2 (6 bases). The CDR3 length is 15 residues. Germline CDR1 is MGHRA and CDR2 is YSYEKL. The DNA of the CDR3 is TGCGCCAGCTGCCAAGGAGGCCGGGGGTTATACGAGCAGTACTTC. This translates into CASCQGGRGLYEQYF.

Details on this clonotype: A much larger clone differs by one base, so this may be a read error. The J gene is TRBJ2-1, the V gene TRBV28; possibly TRBD1 for D (5 bases). The germline CDR1 and CDR2 sequences are MDHEN and SYDVKM. The CDR3 consists of 15 residues. The CDR3: CASSFDGSGYKEQFF. The CDR3 DNA reads as TGTGCCAGCAGTTTTGATGGATCAGGGTACAAAGAGCAGTTCTTC.

Remarks on this clonotype: The junction differs from germline at one of its ends, possibly a read error. V and J are TRBV5-1 and TRBJ1-2, with a weak D call TRBD1 (6 bases). Germline values: CDR1 SGHRS, CDR2 YFSETQ. The CDR3 length is 14 residues. In DNA form, the CDR3 reads TGCGCCAGCAGCATTACCGGGACATACTATGGCTACACTTTC. It translates to CASSITGTYYGYTF. Full variable domain (rest looked up from reference TRBV5-1 and TRBJ1-2): KAGVTQTPRYLIKTRGQQVTLSCSPISGHRSVSWYQQTPGQGLQFLFEYFSETQRNKGNFPGRFSGRQFSNSRSEMNVSTLELGDSALYLCASSITGTYYGYTFGSGTRLTVV.

About this clonotype: Since a much larger clone is just one base distant, this may be a read error. The chain uses TRBV12-3 or TRBV12-4 and TRBJ1-2, with 8 positions matching TRBD1. The CDR3 spans 17 residues. Here the CDR3 DNA reads TGTGCCAGCAGTTTTGAGGCAGGGGGCGCTTACGGCTATGACTACACCTTC. Encoded protein: CASSFEAGGAYGYDYTF.

Concerning this clonotype: A much larger clone is a single base away; this may be a read error. This chain uses TRBV20-1 with TRBJ2-7; the D gene could be TRBD1 or TRBD2 (5 bases each). Germline CDR1 DFQATT, CDR2 SNEGSKA (reference sequence). The CDR3 is 12 residues long. CDR3 DNA sequence: TGCAGTACTAGAGTGGGGCCCTACGAGCAGTACTTC. As protein: CSTRVGPYEQYF.

For this clonotype: At one boundary the junction diverges from the germline segment, which might be a read error. The V and J genes are TRBV12-3 or TRBV12-4 and TRBJ1-5; D is ambiguous. The CDR3 contains 12 residues. CDR3 region: CASSFDPRPQHF. The CDR3, as DNA: TGTGCCAGCAGTTTTGACCCTCGGCCCCAACATTTT.

As concerns this clonotype: The junction does not match germline at one end; this may be a read error. This sequence joins TRBV6-6 and TRBJ1-2; unclear D gene. The CDR3 is made up of 13 amino acids. Germline V gene lookup returns CDR1 MNHNY and CDR2 SVGAGI (reference sequence). CDR3 DNA sequence: TGTGCCAGTAGTTACGAGGCTAACTATGACTACACCTTC. It codes for CASSYEANYDYTF.

Comment on this clonotype: Being one base from a much bigger clone, this may be a read error. The rearrangement joins TRBV6-6 to TRBJ2-5; D perhaps matches TRBD2 (5 bases). CDR1 and CDR2 (germline): MNHNY, SVGAGI (reference sequence). The CDR3 extends over 14 amino acids. The CDR3 coding sequence is TGTACCAGCAGTTACGTGGGAGCCGGTGAGACCCAGTACTTC. Translating it yields CTSSYVGAGETQYF.

Many counts were recorded for this clonotype. The V gene is TRBV5-6, the J gene TRBJ2-5; possibly TRBD1 for D (6 bases). CDR1 and CDR2 (germline): SGHDT, YYEEEE. V was pared by 4 bases and J by 0 bases, with 13 bases between. This CDR3 contains 15 residues. This CDR3 reads CASSPPRDNQETQYF. The CDR3 DNA is TGTGCCAGCAGCCCCCCCCGGGACAACCAAGAGACCCAGTACTTC.

This clonotype has a count of ten or more. This sequence joins TRBV24-1 and TRBJ2-3; D assignment may be TRBD1 or TRBD2 (5 bases each). V lost 4 bases, J lost 9 bases, and 10 bases lay in between. Looked up from germline, CDR1 is KGHDR and CDR2 is SFDVKD. The CDR3 extends over 12 amino acids. The CDR3 spells CATSESGTTQYF. The CDR3 nucleotides are TGTGCCACCAGTGAGTCCGGGACGACGCAGTATTTT.

This clonotype was seen ten or more times. This sequence joins TRBV6-1 and TRBJ2-7, with a weak D call TRBD1 (5 bases). The CDR3 runs to 13 residues. The ends were cut back, 4 bases at V and 4 bases at J, with 11 bases in the middle. Germline V gives CDR1 MNHNS, CDR2 SASEGT. CDR3 sequence: CASSGEGVYEQYF. In nucleotides, the CDR3 is TGTGCCAGCAGTGGTGAAGGGGTGTACGAGCAGTACTTC.

Concerning this clonotype: Its ends do not fully match the called genes, so a read error is possible. V is TRBV6-5 and J is TRBJ2-1, with 7 bases aligning to TRBD2. CDR1 and CDR2 from the germline V gene are MNHEY and SVGAGI. The CDR3 runs 17 residues. The CDR3 loop is CTSSSPRVAGVYDEQFF. As DNA, the CDR3 is TGTACCAGCAGTTCCCCTCGGGTAGCGGGTGTATACGATGAGCAGTTCTTC.

There are many counts of this clonotype. V and J are TRBV20-1 and TRBJ1-5, with a possible D match to TRBD1 (5 bases). The germline V gene has CDR1 DFQATT and CDR2 SNEGSKA (reference sequence). Trimming left V 6 bases short and J 8 bases short, with 14 bases between. The CDR3 has 12 residues. The CDR3 here is CSAAQGSKPQHF. The CDR3 DNA reads TGCAGTGCAGCCCAGGGAAGTAAGCCCCAGCATTTT.

This clonotype was counted between two and nine times. The V call is TRBV2, the J call TRBJ2-7; no clear D gene. Germline assignment: CDR1 SNHLY and CDR2 FYNNEI. The CDR3 extends over 15 amino acids. V was cut by 7 bases and J by 0 bases, with 16 bases left in between. The CDR3: CASKGNGAASYEQYF. The CDR3 coding sequence is TGTGCCAGCAAGGGTAACGGTGCCGCCTCCTACGAGCAGTACTTC.

On this clonotype: At one boundary the junction diverges from the germline segment, which might be a read error. The rearrangement uses TRBV6-1 and TRBJ1-4; unclear D gene. The CDR3 extends over 14 amino acids. Germline values: CDR1 MNHNS, CDR2 SASEGT. CDR3 sequence (DNA): TGTGCCTGCAGCCTCACAATAGCGACTGAAAAACTGTTTTTT. Its translation is CACSLTIATEKLFF.